This is a list of T cell receptor beta chains from one sample in a study of beta chain features in type 1 diabetes. The table came from immunoSEQ multiplex PCR; TCRdb's copy has only in-frame clones and leaves some out. The data hold about 230,000 clones, with roughly 16% observed a single time. The sequencing input was naive CD4+ T cells from blood. The receptors were sampled from a man aged 30 to 45 with type 1 diabetes. Each CDR3 is given without its conserved first and last residue. The D gene is left open where the match is weak.

cdr3_aa: SVVPGGTEAF; v_call: TRBV29-1; cdr3_length: 10; d_call: TRBD1
cdr3_aa: ASSTWVNTEAF; v_call: TRBV7-2; cdr3_length: 11; d_call: NA
cdr3_aa: ASSLEGRTKNIQY; v_call: TRBV5-4; cdr3_length: 13; d_call: NA
cdr3_aa: SVAGMNTGELF; v_call: TRBV29-1; cdr3_length: 11; d_call: TRBD2
cdr3_aa: SVDSRQGGTYEQY; v_call: TRBV29-1; cdr3_length: 13; d_call: TRBD1
cdr3_aa: ASSRTSGLRQETQY; v_call: TRBV14; cdr3_length: 14; d_call: TRBD2
cdr3_aa: SVAAPGSGTEAF; v_call: TRBV29-1; cdr3_length: 12; d_call: NA
cdr3_aa: ASRPTAESNNQPQH; v_call: TRBV27; cdr3_length: 14; d_call: NA
cdr3_aa: ASSTVRGRYEQY; v_call: TRBV7-2; cdr3_length: 12; d_call: NA
cdr3_aa: ASSQDPGLRTDTQY; v_call: TRBV4-1; cdr3_length: 14; d_call: NA
cdr3_aa: ASSASGSSRGDTQY; v_call: TRBV9; cdr3_length: 14; d_call: NA
cdr3_aa: AWRATGTDTQY; v_call: TRBV30; cdr3_length: 11; d_call: NA
cdr3_aa: ASSPQYTGELF; v_call: TRBV6-5; cdr3_length: 11; d_call: NA
cdr3_aa: ASRLRTGDTYEQY; v_call: TRBV23-1; cdr3_length: 13; d_call: TRBD1
cdr3_aa: SAIYYNEQF; v_call: TRBV20-1; cdr3_length: 9; d_call: NA
cdr3_aa: SVGTEETQY; v_call: TRBV29-1; cdr3_length: 9; d_call: NA
cdr3_aa: ASSAPGTGNPYGYT; v_call: TRBV28; cdr3_length: 14; d_call: TRBD1
cdr3_aa: ASSDGQGGQPQH; v_call: TRBV10-1; cdr3_length: 12; d_call: NA
cdr3_aa: ASSSGLARGSYEQY; v_call: TRBV6-6; cdr3_length: 14; d_call: TRBD2
cdr3_aa: ASSLSPNTEAF; v_call: TRBV14; cdr3_length: 11; d_call: NA
cdr3_aa: AWSADAHEQF; v_call: TRBV30; cdr3_length: 10; d_call: NA
cdr3_aa: ASSQYGGRAPGELF; v_call: TRBV11-1; cdr3_length: 14; d_call: TRBD2
cdr3_aa: ASSAGTSVAYEQY; v_call: TRBV5-1; cdr3_length: 13; d_call: TRBD2
cdr3_aa: ASSPSNEQF; v_call: TRBV18; cdr3_length: 9; d_call: NA
cdr3_aa: ASSLSSETQY; v_call: TRBV7-2; cdr3_length: 10; d_call: NA
cdr3_aa: ASSLVAGVDTQY; v_call: TRBV7-2; cdr3_length: 12; d_call: TRBD2
cdr3_aa: ASSQERLAGTDTQY; v_call: TRBV4-1; cdr3_length: 14; d_call: NA
cdr3_aa: ASSVGGSRTDTQY; v_call: TRBV9; cdr3_length: 13; d_call: NA
cdr3_aa: ASSYEGRTEAF; v_call: TRBV7-3; cdr3_length: 11; d_call: NA
cdr3_aa: ASGYVTTYEQY; v_call: TRBV7-9; cdr3_length: 11; d_call: NA
cdr3_aa: AWTGGLLSNTEAF; v_call: TRBV30; cdr3_length: 13; d_call: TRBD1
cdr3_aa: AWIPAGAHYTQY; v_call: TRBV30; cdr3_length: 12; d_call: NA
cdr3_aa: ASSSGTAGYEQY; v_call: TRBV7-9; cdr3_length: 12; d_call: NA
cdr3_aa: ASSSRQGEKLF; v_call: TRBV7-9; cdr3_length: 11; d_call: TRBD1
cdr3_aa: ASSPRMDTQY; v_call: TRBV7-2; cdr3_length: 10; d_call: NA
cdr3_aa: SVEDRDDTQY; v_call: TRBV29-1; cdr3_length: 10; d_call: NA
cdr3_aa: ASSQERTGNGDIQY; v_call: TRBV4-3; cdr3_length: 14; d_call: TRBD1
cdr3_aa: ASSDLTGEENEQF; v_call: TRBV18; cdr3_length: 13; d_call: NA
cdr3_aa: ASSLVPSGRYNEQF; v_call: TRBV28; cdr3_length: 14; d_call: TRBD2
cdr3_aa: SARQGELF; v_call: TRBV29-1; cdr3_length: 8; d_call: NA
cdr3_aa: ASSPSLATYEQY; v_call: TRBV7-3; cdr3_length: 12; d_call: NA
cdr3_aa: ASSPPSGTDYEQY; v_call: TRBV4-1; cdr3_length: 13; d_call: NA
cdr3_aa: ASSFTSGSVGETQY; v_call: TRBV5-1; cdr3_length: 14; d_call: TRBD2
cdr3_aa: AWTTGSSYEQY; v_call: TRBV30; cdr3_length: 11; d_call: NA
cdr3_aa: SVGLTATNVEAF; v_call: TRBV29-1; cdr3_length: 12; d_call: NA
cdr3_aa: ASVMEVEQY; v_call: TRBV2; cdr3_length: 9; d_call: NA
cdr3_aa: ASSVATTGVEQY; v_call: TRBV9; cdr3_length: 12; d_call: TRBD1
cdr3_aa: ASSEINEQF; v_call: TRBV19; cdr3_length: 9; d_call: NA
cdr3_aa: ASSLVPSGDYGYT; v_call: TRBV5-1; cdr3_length: 13; d_call: NA
cdr3_aa: SVSGRARYEQY; v_call: TRBV29-1; cdr3_length: 11; d_call: TRBD2
cdr3_aa: ATSRDRGNTIY; v_call: TRBV15; cdr3_length: 11; d_call: NA
cdr3_aa: ASTRGWGGEETQY; v_call: TRBV5-8; cdr3_length: 13; d_call: NA
cdr3_aa: ASSPGETQY; v_call: TRBV2; cdr3_length: 9; d_call: NA
cdr3_aa: ASRGSGSSYEQY; v_call: TRBV13; cdr3_length: 12; d_call: TRBD2
cdr3_aa: ASSFQEEDNEQF; v_call: TRBV5-1; cdr3_length: 12; d_call: NA
cdr3_aa: ASSPRPLQGGTGANVLT; v_call: TRBV11-2; cdr3_length: 17; d_call: NA
cdr3_aa: ASSQRPGAYEQY; v_call: TRBV14; cdr3_length: 12; d_call: NA
cdr3_aa: ASSTGGLEQPQH; v_call: TRBV2; cdr3_length: 12; d_call: TRBD1
cdr3_aa: SVPTGFLNTGELF; v_call: TRBV29-1; cdr3_length: 13; d_call: NA
cdr3_aa: ASSPRWADQPQH; v_call: TRBV7-9; cdr3_length: 12; d_call: NA